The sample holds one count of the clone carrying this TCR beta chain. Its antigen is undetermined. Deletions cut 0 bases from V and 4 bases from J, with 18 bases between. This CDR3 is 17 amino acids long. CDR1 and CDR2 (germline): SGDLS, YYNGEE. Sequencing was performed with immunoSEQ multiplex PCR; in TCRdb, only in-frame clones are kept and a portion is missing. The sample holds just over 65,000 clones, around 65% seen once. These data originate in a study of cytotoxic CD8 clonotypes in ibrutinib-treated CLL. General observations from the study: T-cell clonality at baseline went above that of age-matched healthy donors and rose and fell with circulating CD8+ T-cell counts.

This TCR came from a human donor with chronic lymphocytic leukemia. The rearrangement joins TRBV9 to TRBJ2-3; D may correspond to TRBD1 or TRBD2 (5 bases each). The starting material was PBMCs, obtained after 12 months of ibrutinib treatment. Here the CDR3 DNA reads TGTGCCAGCAGCGTAGAAGGGGACCTCCTAGCACCAGATACGCAGTATTTT. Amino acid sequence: CASSVEGDLLAPDTQYF.